The rows below give T cell receptor beta chains drawn from one sample of a study of regulatory T cells in long-lasting Graves disease. TCRdb reanalysed the multiplex PCR reads using MiXCR and keeps one entry per CDR3 protein. This table holds around 400,000 distinct CDR3 sequences, 15% to 18% found once. Here the sequenced sample was peripheral blood mononuclear cells (PBMCs), taken at new diagnosis, from a patient treated with antithyroid drugs. These receptors were obtained from a female donor with Graves disease. Each CDR3 is given with its conserved first and last residue. A D gene is named only where the DNA matches it firmly. Size is stated for part of the rows, as once, few or many counts, or as a class when the clone is expanded.

len: 12; j_gene: TRBJ1-2; d_gene: -; abundance: many; v_gene: TRBV12-3/TRBV12-4; CDR3aa: CASRSGAHGYTF; CDR3nt: TGTGCCAGCCGCTCGGGGGCCCATGGCTACACCTTC
len: 14; j_gene: TRBJ1-1; d_gene: -; abundance: many; v_gene: TRBV29-1; CDR3aa: CSADRQFMNTEAFF; CDR3nt: TGCAGCGCCGACAGACAGTTTATGAACACTGAAGCTTTCTTT
len: 15; j_gene: TRBJ2-1; d_gene: TRBD2; abundance: -; v_gene: TRBV7-3; CDR3aa: CASSLGAGRYNEQFF; CDR3nt: TGTGCCAGCAGCTTAGGAGCGGGAAGGTACAATGAGCAGTTCTTC
len: 16; j_gene: TRBJ2-7; d_gene: -; abundance: few; v_gene: TRBV6-4; CDR3aa: CASSDTRTLKNYEQYF; CDR3nt: TGTGCCAGCAGTGACACGAGGACTTTGAAAAACTACGAGCAGTACTTC
len: 15; j_gene: TRBJ1-4; d_gene: -; abundance: many; v_gene: TRBV7-9; CDR3aa: CASRPPGHGNEKLFF; CDR3nt: TGTGCCAGCAGGCCCCCTGGACATGGAAATGAAAAACTGTTTTTT
len: 18; j_gene: TRBJ1-5; d_gene: TRBD1; abundance: -; v_gene: TRBV6-2/TRBV6-3; CDR3aa: CASSYKRGTGGINQPQHF; CDR3nt: TGTGCCAGCAGTTACAAGCGCGGGACAGGGGGTATAAATCAGCCCCAGCATTTT
len: 15; j_gene: TRBJ2-7; d_gene: -; abundance: many; v_gene: TRBV6-2/TRBV6-3; CDR3aa: CASSERGRAPYEQYF; CDR3nt: TGTGCCAGCAGTGAACGGGGCCGTGCACCCTACGAGCAGTACTTC
len: 13; j_gene: TRBJ2-7; d_gene: TRBD2; abundance: -; v_gene: TRBV19; CDR3aa: CASSMTSGYEQYF; CDR3nt: TGTGCCAGTAGTATGACTAGCGGCTACGAGCAGTACTTC
len: 14; j_gene: TRBJ1-4; d_gene: TRBD1; abundance: few; v_gene: TRBV7-9; CDR3aa: CASSRQGAHEKLFF; CDR3nt: TGTGCCAGCAGCAGACAGGGGGCTCATGAAAAACTGTTTTTT
len: 15; j_gene: TRBJ2-5; d_gene: -; abundance: -; v_gene: TRBV6-1; CDR3aa: CASSPLDQYQETQYF; CDR3nt: TGTGCCAGCAGTCCGTTGGACCAATACCAAGAGACCCAGTACTTC
len: 15; j_gene: TRBJ1-5; d_gene: TRBD1; abundance: many; v_gene: TRBV6-1; CDR3aa: CASWGNQGARQPQHF; CDR3nt: TGTGCCAGCTGGGGGAATCAGGGGGCAAGGCAGCCCCAGCATTTT
len: 15; j_gene: TRBJ2-2; d_gene: TRBD2; abundance: few; v_gene: TRBV20-1; CDR3aa: CSASFGRTGTGELFF; CDR3nt: TGCAGTGCTAGCTTCGGGAGGACTGGGACCGGGGAGCTGTTTTTT
len: 16; j_gene: TRBJ1-5; d_gene: -; abundance: many; v_gene: TRBV10-3; CDR3aa: CAISESIGGGNQPQHF; CDR3nt: TGTGCCATCAGTGAGTCGATCGGTGGGGGCAATCAGCCCCAGCATTTT
len: 13; j_gene: TRBJ2-3; d_gene: -; abundance: many; v_gene: TRBV12-3/TRBV12-4; CDR3aa: CASSWDFTDTQYF; CDR3nt: TGTGCCAGCAGTTGGGACTTCACAGATACGCAGTATTTT
len: 11; j_gene: TRBJ1-2; d_gene: -; abundance: -; v_gene: TRBV7-2; CDR3aa: CASSPTYGYTF; CDR3nt: TGTGCCAGCAGCCCAACCTATGGCTACACCTTC
len: 14; j_gene: TRBJ1-1; d_gene: TRBD1; abundance: many; v_gene: TRBV12-3/TRBV12-4; CDR3aa: CASSRGGAQTEAFF; CDR3nt: TGTGCCAGCTCCAGGGGGGGGGCGCAGACTGAAGCTTTCTTT
len: 16; j_gene: TRBJ1-4; d_gene: TRBD1; abundance: -; v_gene: TRBV6-2/TRBV6-3; CDR3aa: CASRKGTGVVWEKLFF; CDR3nt: TGTGCCAGCAGGAAGGGGACAGGGGTTGTTTGGGAAAAACTGTTTTTT
len: 13; j_gene: TRBJ2-7; d_gene: TRBD2; abundance: few; v_gene: TRBV30; CDR3aa: CAWSLAGPGEQYF; CDR3nt: TGTGCCTGGAGCCTAGCGGGGCCCGGGGAGCAGTACTTC
len: 15; j_gene: TRBJ2-7; d_gene: TRBD1; abundance: many; v_gene: TRBV28; CDR3aa: CASSWGDRASYEQYF; CDR3nt: TGTGCCAGCAGTTGGGGTGACAGGGCCTCCTACGAGCAGTACTTC
len: 17; j_gene: TRBJ2-3; d_gene: -; abundance: many; v_gene: TRBV5-5; CDR3aa: CASSLNVRARAPDTQYF; CDR3nt: TGTGCCAGCAGCTTGAACGTGAGGGCGCGGGCCCCAGATACGCAGTATTTT
len: 14; j_gene: TRBJ2-4; d_gene: -; abundance: many; v_gene: TRBV20-1; CDR3aa: CSAGVGGAKNIQYF; CDR3nt: TGCAGTGCTGGGGTAGGGGGGGCTAAAAACATTCAGTACTTC
len: 14; j_gene: TRBJ1-1; d_gene: -; abundance: -; v_gene: TRBV12-3/TRBV12-4; CDR3aa: CASSLRAMNTEAFF; CDR3nt: TGTGCCAGCAGTTTGCGAGCTATGAACACTGAAGCTTTCTTT
len: 14; j_gene: TRBJ2-5; d_gene: -; abundance: -; v_gene: TRBV6-5; CDR3aa: CASSSTGKKETQYF; CDR3nt: TGTGCCAGCAGTTCCACCGGGAAGAAAGAGACCCAGTACTTC
len: 12; j_gene: TRBJ1-1; d_gene: -; abundance: many; v_gene: TRBV6-1; CDR3aa: CASSPSMTVAFF; CDR3nt: TGTGCCAGCAGCCCTTCCATGACTGTGGCTTTCTTT
len: 24; j_gene: TRBJ2-1; d_gene: TRBD2; abundance: many; v_gene: TRBV7-2; CDR3aa: CASSLVSSGGWLAGDFISYNEQFF; CDR3nt: TGTGCCAGCAGCTTAGTATCTTCGGGGGGTTGGCTAGCGGGAGACTTCATCTCCTACAATGAGCAGTTCTTC
len: 17; j_gene: TRBJ2-5; d_gene: TRBD2; abundance: many; v_gene: TRBV7-9; CDR3aa: CASSFTLASGAQETQYF; CDR3nt: TGTGCCAGCAGCTTCACCCTTGCTAGCGGGGCCCAAGAGACCCAGTACTTC
len: 18; j_gene: TRBJ2-6; d_gene: TRBD1; abundance: many; v_gene: TRBV6-2/TRBV6-3; CDR3aa: CASVDRDRVVSGANVLTF; CDR3nt: TGTGCCAGCGTCGACCGGGACAGGGTTGTTTCTGGGGCCAACGTCCTGACTTTC
len: 14; j_gene: TRBJ2-7; d_gene: -; abundance: many; v_gene: TRBV29-1; CDR3aa: CSVEVDGSRYEQYF; CDR3nt: TGCAGCGTTGAAGTTGATGGGAGTAGGTACGAGCAGTACTTC
len: 12; j_gene: TRBJ2-1; d_gene: -; abundance: many; v_gene: TRBV20-1; CDR3aa: CSAGRDYNEQFF; CDR3nt: TGCAGTGCCGGCAGGGACTACAATGAGCAGTTCTTC
len: 18; j_gene: TRBJ2-1; d_gene: TRBD2; abundance: many; v_gene: TRBV12-3/TRBV12-4; CDR3aa: CASSLGYGRASGSAEQFF; CDR3nt: TGTGCCAGCAGTTTAGGGTACGGGAGGGCTAGCGGGAGTGCTGAGCAGTTCTTC
len: 14; j_gene: TRBJ2-3; d_gene: -; abundance: -; v_gene: TRBV24-1; CDR3aa: CATSEGFGGDTQYF; CDR3nt: TGTGCCACCAGTGAGGGATTCGGAGGAGATACGCAGTATTTT
len: 13; j_gene: TRBJ1-4; d_gene: -; abundance: few; v_gene: TRBV27; CDR3aa: CASGRVPSGKLFF; CDR3nt: TGTGCCAGCGGCAGGGTCCCATCGGGCAAACTGTTTTTT
len: 14; j_gene: TRBJ1-1; d_gene: -; abundance: many; v_gene: TRBV27; CDR3aa: CASSSQGQNTEAFF; CDR3nt: TGTGCCAGCAGTTCTCAAGGACAGAACACTGAAGCTTTCTTT
len: 15; j_gene: TRBJ1-2; d_gene: TRBD1; abundance: many; v_gene: TRBV7-8; CDR3aa: CASSEYRDSSYGYTF; CDR3nt: TGTGCCAGCAGCGAATACCGGGACAGCAGTTATGGCTACACCTTC
len: 17; j_gene: TRBJ2-2; d_gene: TRBD2; abundance: -; v_gene: TRBV7-6; CDR3aa: CASSPYASGGGSGELFF; CDR3nt: TGTGCCAGCAGCCCGTACGCCAGCGGGGGTGGATCCGGGGAGCTGTTTTTT
len: 14; j_gene: TRBJ2-7; d_gene: TRBD2; abundance: few; v_gene: TRBV12-5; CDR3aa: CASGIAGAGYEQYF; CDR3nt: TGTGCTAGTGGAATAGCGGGAGCAGGCTACGAGCAGTACTTC
len: 17; j_gene: TRBJ2-7; d_gene: TRBD2; abundance: few; v_gene: TRBV6-2/TRBV6-3; CDR3aa: CASSYSTSGSGSYEQYF; CDR3nt: TGTGCCAGCAGTTACAGTACTAGCGGGAGCGGGAGCTACGAGCAGTACTTC
len: 16; j_gene: TRBJ2-1; d_gene: -; abundance: -; v_gene: TRBV12-5; CDR3aa: CASGLDSRPSYNEQFF; CDR3nt: TGTGCTAGTGGTTTGGACAGCCGACCGTCCTACAATGAGCAGTTCTTC
len: 15; j_gene: TRBJ2-5; d_gene: -; abundance: many; v_gene: TRBV27; CDR3aa: CASSPWAGQQETQYF; CDR3nt: TGTGCCAGCAGCCCCTGGGCGGGACAGCAAGAGACCCAGTACTTC
len: 17; j_gene: TRBJ2-5; d_gene: TRBD1; abundance: few; v_gene: TRBV19; CDR3aa: CASSPGTGSANQETQYF; CDR3nt: TGCGCCAGTAGTCCAGGGACAGGGTCCGCAAACCAAGAGACCCAGTACTTC
len: 15; j_gene: TRBJ1-6; d_gene: -; abundance: -; v_gene: TRBV6-5; CDR3aa: CASSYSLGTNSPLHF; CDR3nt: TGTGCCAGCAGTTACTCGCTGGGAACCAATTCACCCCTCCACTTT
len: 13; j_gene: TRBJ2-2; d_gene: -; abundance: many; v_gene: TRBV30; CDR3aa: CAWSGVNTGELFF; CDR3nt: TGTGCCTGGAGTGGTGTGAACACCGGGGAGCTGTTTTTT
len: 14; j_gene: TRBJ1-1; d_gene: TRBD1; abundance: many; v_gene: TRBV3-1; CDR3aa: CASSQGGTEGEAFF; CDR3nt: TGTGCCAGCAGCCAAGGGGGGACAGAGGGTGAAGCTTTCTTT
len: 17; j_gene: TRBJ2-3; d_gene: TRBD1; abundance: -; v_gene: TRBV9; CDR3aa: CASSVEGTGGRTDTQYF; CDR3nt: TGTGCCAGCAGCGTAGAAGGGACAGGTGGTCGGACTGATACGCAGTATTTT
len: 13; j_gene: TRBJ2-1; d_gene: -; abundance: many; v_gene: TRBV7-9; CDR3aa: CASSLSSRREQFF; CDR3nt: TGTGCCAGCAGCCTGTCTTCTAGACGCGAGCAGTTCTTC
len: 12; j_gene: TRBJ2-1; d_gene: -; abundance: many; v_gene: TRBV24-1; CDR3aa: CATSGFGHEQFF; CDR3nt: TGTGCCACCAGTGGATTCGGCCATGAGCAGTTCTTC
len: 13; j_gene: TRBJ2-5; d_gene: -; abundance: many; v_gene: TRBV20-1; CDR3aa: CSARDLATGSQYF; CDR3nt: TGCAGTGCTAGAGATCTAGCGACAGGGAGCCAGTACTTC
len: 14; j_gene: TRBJ2-7; d_gene: TRBD1; abundance: many; v_gene: TRBV2; CDR3aa: CASRGTGTSYEQYF; CDR3nt: TGTGCCAGCAGGGGGACAGGGACCTCCTACGAGCAGTACTTC
len: 15; j_gene: TRBJ2-7; d_gene: TRBD2; abundance: many; v_gene: TRBV27; CDR3aa: CASSPDIGGDYEQYF; CDR3nt: TGTGCCAGCAGCCCCGACATTGGGGGGGACTACGAGCAGTACTTC
len: 14; j_gene: TRBJ2-1; d_gene: -; abundance: many; v_gene: TRBV12-3/TRBV12-4; CDR3aa: CASSYSGGRNEQFF; CDR3nt: TGTGCCAGCAGTTATAGCGGAGGGAGGAATGAGCAGTTCTTC
len: 11; j_gene: TRBJ1-2; d_gene: -; abundance: -; v_gene: TRBV29-1; CDR3aa: CSVVIYGGYTF; CDR3nt: TGCAGCGTTGTTATCTACGGGGGCTACACCTTC
len: 14; j_gene: TRBJ2-5; d_gene: TRBD1; abundance: -; v_gene: TRBV6-4; CDR3aa: CASRMYRGQKTQYF; CDR3nt: TGTGCCAGCAGGATGTACAGGGGGCAGAAGACCCAGTACTTC
len: 16; j_gene: TRBJ2-4; d_gene: TRBD2; abundance: many; v_gene: TRBV7-2; CDR3aa: CASSLVLAGGQNIQYF; CDR3nt: TGTGCCAGCAGCTTAGTACTAGCGGGGGGCCAAAACATTCAGTACTTC
len: 14; j_gene: TRBJ1-5; d_gene: -; abundance: many; v_gene: TRBV19; CDR3aa: CASRPRPSNQPQHF; CDR3nt: TGTGCCAGTAGACCGAGACCCAGCAATCAGCCCCAGCATTTT